The 28 T cell receptor beta chains below all came from one sample that was sequenced in a study of glioma-infiltrating T cells after dendritic cell vaccination. Data came from immunoSEQ multiplex PCR; TCRdb stores just in-frame clones and leaves some out. The top ten hold 7.8% of the sample, which has 30,000 to 40,000 clones, approximately 82% seen once. This specimen was blood, taken before dendritic cell vaccination. The source of these receptors is a human donor with glioblastoma.

Only one count was recorded for this clone. The chain couples TRBV27 to TRBJ2-7; 8 bases agree with TRBD1. Unmatched junction bases numbered 2, after V lost 3 bases and J lost 1 base. This CDR3 has 14 amino acids. The germline V gene encodes CDR1 MNHEY and CDR2 SMNVEV (reference sequence). For the CDR3, the DNA is TGTGCCAGCAGTTTTGGGGACAGGTCCTACGAGCAGTACTTC. Translation gives CASSFGDRSYEQYF.

V is TRBV5-1 and J is TRBJ2-1, with TRBD2 identical over 8 bases. The trim removed 0 bases at V and 8 bases at J, leaving 13 bases unmatched. The CDR3 contains 17 residues. Per germline, CDR1 SGHRS and CDR2 YFSETQ. In nucleotides, the CDR3 is TGCGCCAGCAGCTTGGCCTACCTAGGCGGGGGGAGGGATGAGCAGTTCTTC. This gives the protein CASSLAYLGGGRDEQFF.

The J gene is TRBJ2-5, the V gene TRBV9, with TRBD2 matching over 16 bases. The CDR3 spans 16 residues. CDR1 is SGDLS and CDR2 is YYNGEE in the germline V gene. Trimming cost V 3 bases and J 6 bases; bases outside gene matches: 5. DNA of the CDR3: TGTGCCAGCAGCGGCGGGACTAGCGGGGGGGTAAAGACCCAGTACTTC. This gives the protein CASSGGTSGGVKTQYF. The full variable domain, completed using reference TRBV9 and TRBJ2-5, is DSGVTQTPKHLITATGQRVTLRCSPRSGDLSVYWYQQSLDQGLQFLIQYYNGEERAKGNILERFSAQQFPDLHSELNLSSLELGDSALYFCASSGGTSGGVKTQYFGPGTRLLVL.

As concerns this clone: The same CDR3 arises from other DNA sequences in this sample as well. The V gene is TRBV14, the J gene TRBJ1-6, with a possible D match to TRBD1 (5 bases). The V and J ends lost 6 bases and 7 bases respectively, with 16 bases between them. CDR1 SGHDN and CDR2 FVKESK come from the germline V gene. This CDR3 is 15 amino acids long. This chain's CDR3 is CASRALREGNSPLHF. As DNA, the CDR3 is TGTGCCAGCAGAGCCCTCAGGGAAGGGAATTCACCCCTCCACTTT.

Notes on this clone: Other DNA sequences in the sample encode the same CDR3. This rearrangement joins TRBV5-1 to TRBJ2-1, with 7 bases lining up with TRBD2. The ends lost 0 bases at V and 4 bases at J; junction bases unmatched: 4. Germline-derived CDR1 and CDR2 are SGHRS and YFSETQ. The CDR3 length is 15 residues. CDR3 residues: CASSLGGGVYNEQFF. As DNA, the CDR3 is TGCGCCAGCAGCTTGGGTGGGGGGGTGTACAATGAGCAGTTCTTC. Based on the CDR3 plus reference TRBV5-1 and TRBJ2-1, the full variable domain is KAGVTQTPRYLIKTRGQQVTLSCSPISGHRSVSWYQQTPGQGLQFLFEYFSETQRNKGNFPGRFSGRQFSNSRSEMNVSTLELGDSALYLCASSLGGGVYNEQFFGPGTRLTVL.

The J gene is TRBJ2-6, the V gene TRBV5-6; 10 positions agree with TRBD1. CDR3 length: 19 amino acids. Germline loops: CDR1 SGHDT, CDR2 YYEEEE. V shed 4 bases and J 0 bases; nucleotides not matched to a gene: 10. CDR3 amino acids: CASSPVSGTGASGANVLTF. In DNA form, the CDR3 reads TGTGCCAGCAGCCCAGTCAGTGGGACAGGGGCCTCTGGGGCCAACGTCCTGACTTTC.

V is TRBV7-2 and J is TRBJ1-1; D unresolved. CDR1 is SGHTA, CDR2 FQGNSA, per germline. V was trimmed by 5 bases and J by 7 bases, leaving 14 bases between them. The CDR3 is made up of 13 amino acids. The CDR3, as DNA: TGTGCCAGCAGCCCCGGGAATCTTTTTGAAGCTTTCTTT. Residues: CASSPGNLFEAFF.

The rearrangement links TRBV27 to TRBJ2-4; a weak D match, TRBD1 (6 bases). CDR1 is MNHEY and CDR2 is SMNVEV in the germline V gene (reference sequence). The germline V and J ends were trimmed by 2 bases and 0 bases, with 14 bases remaining between them. The CDR3 contains 17 residues. CDR3 amino acids: CASSLKYRAEAKNIQYF. The CDR3 nucleotides are TGTGCCAGCAGTTTAAAGTACAGGGCTGAAGCCAAAAACATTCAGTACTTC.

The rearrangement uses TRBV4-3 and TRBJ1-4; D not resolved. Between the trimmed V and J ends, which lost 0 bases and 3 bases, there was a span of 8 bases. Per germline, CDR1 LGHNA and CDR2 YSLEER. This CDR3 comprises 15 residues. The CDR3: CASSQEGGSNEKLFF. Here the CDR3 DNA reads TGCGCCAGCAGCCAAGAAGGAGGGTCTAATGAAAAACTGTTTTTT.

The J gene is TRBJ2-4, the V gene TRBV6-1; a weak D match, TRBD2 (7 bases). V shed 2 bases and J shed 1 base, with 9 bases lying between them. The CDR3 runs 15 residues. Germline-derived CDR1 and CDR2 are MNHNS and SASEGT. The CDR3 DNA follows: TGTGCCAGCAGTGAACGGGGGGCGGCCAAAAACATTCAGTACTTC. Translation: CASSERGAAKNIQYF.

The chain is built from TRBV4-1 and TRBJ2-7; perhaps TRBD1 as D (5 bases). Germline V gene lookup returns CDR1 MGHRA and CDR2 YSYEKL. Trimming took off 5 bases at V and 4 bases at J, with 12 bases between the two ends. The CDR3 runs 13 residues. Here the CDR3 reads CASSTRQTYEQYF. The CDR3 DNA sequence: TGCGCCAGCAGCACCCGACAGACATACGAGCAGTACTTC.

V is TRBV10-1 and J is TRBJ2-1; weak D call: TRBD2 (6 bases). The germline V and J ends were trimmed by 5 bases and 1 base, with 15 bases remaining between them. The CDR3 loop spans 16 amino acids. Germline V gives CDR1 WNHNN, CDR2 SYGVQD (reference sequence). The CDR3 nucleotides read TGCGCCAGCAGTCCCCGGAGAGGGAGGTCCTACAATGAGCAGTTCTTC. It translates to CASSPRRGRSYNEQFF.

The CDR3 is CASSPRALVSYEQYF. The CDR3 DNA reads TGTGCCAGCAGTCCAAGAGCGTTGGTCTCCTACGAGCAGTACTTC. V usage is TRBV28 and J usage is TRBJ2-7; the D is unclear. Trimming took off 5 bases at V and 0 bases at J, with 14 bases between the two ends. CDR3 length: 15 amino acids. The germline gives CDR1 MDHEN, CDR2 SYDVKM.

J is TRBJ2-5 and V is TRBV4-3; D possibly corresponds to TRBD2 (5 bases). CDR1 LGHNA and CDR2 YSLEER come from the germline V gene. V was shortened by 0 bases and J by 7 bases, with 12 bases between the two germline ends. The CDR3 consists of 14 residues. CDR3 region: CASSQEDRGRTQYF. Here the CDR3 DNA reads TGCGCCAGCAGCCAAGAGGATCGGGGTCGGACCCAGTACTTC.

The genes are TRBV4-1 and TRBJ1-2, with 8 positions matching TRBD1. V was clipped by 1 base and J by 2 bases; unmatched bases: 9. Germline lookup yields CDR1 MGHRA and CDR2 YSYEKL. There are 17 residues in the CDR3. The DNA for the CDR3 is TGCGCCAGCAGCCAAGGGACAGGGTGGCGTTTAAACTATGGCTACACCTTC. It encodes CASSQGTGWRLNYGYTF.

The gene calls are TRBV13 and TRBJ2-5; 8 positions match TRBD2. The V gene end was trimmed by 5 bases and the J gene end by 2 bases; junction bases not matched to a gene: 13. This CDR3 region has 17 residues. In germline, CDR1 is PRHDT, CDR2 FYEKMQ (reference sequence). CDR3 protein: CASSKSGGEGQQETQYF. CDR3 DNA sequence: TGTGCCAGCAGCAAAAGCGGGGGTGAAGGTCAACAAGAGACCCAGTACTTC.

This clone came up once. The chain employs TRBV28 and TRBJ1-1; unclear D gene. The CDR3 sequence is 13 residues long. Germline V lookup: CDR1 MDHEN, CDR2 SYDVKM. V dropped 5 bases and J dropped 0 bases, with 7 bases sitting between them. Here the CDR3 DNA reads TGTGCCAGCAGTCCCGAGGTGAACACTGAAGCTTTCTTT. Translated: CASSPEVNTEAFF.

This chain connects TRBV5-6 to TRBJ2-5, with D perhaps matching TRBD2 (6 bases). The CDR3 loop spans 16 amino acids. V was shortened by 2 bases and J by 5 bases, with 19 bases between the two germline ends. Germline V gene data show CDR1 as SGHDT and CDR2 as YYEEEE. CDR3 nucleotides: TGTGCCAGCAGCTTACTCCGGGACGGGAGTCGGGAGACCCAGTACTTC. Translation gives CASSLLRDGSRETQYF.

A remark on this clone: A junction boundary mismatches the germline segment, possibly from a read error. The chain recombines TRBV29-1 with TRBJ1-2, with D tentatively TRBD1 (5 bases). This CDR3 has 11 amino acids. The germline CDR1 and CDR2 sequences are SQVTM and ANQGSEA. The CDR3 protein is CSFEGLKGYTF. CDR3 DNA: TGCAGCTTTGAGGGGCTTAAAGGCTACACCTTC.

The rearrangement links TRBV11-2 to TRBJ2-2; 9 bases match TRBD2. Trimming removed 2 bases from V and 1 base from J; junction bases left unmatched: 5. The CDR3 consists of 17 residues. Looked up from germline, CDR1 is SGHAT and CDR2 is FQNNGV. CDR3: CASSLRVAGENTGELFF. The CDR3 coding sequence is TGTGCCAGCAGCTTAAGGGTAGCGGGAGAGAACACCGGGGAGCTGTTTTTT.

This chain connects TRBV7-2 to TRBJ1-1, with 7 positions matching TRBD1. The CDR3 is made up of 14 amino acids. V lost 5 bases and J lost 1; bases outside the gene matches: 4. Germline-derived CDR1 and CDR2 are SGHTA and FQGNSA. Here the CDR3 DNA reads TGTGCCAGCAGCGTCCGGGACAGGAACACTGAAGCTTTCTTT. Its protein is CASSVRDRNTEAFF. The variable domain in full, with the rest retrieved from reference TRBV7-2 and TRBJ1-1, is GAGVSQSPSNKVTEKGKDVELRCDPISGHTALYWYRQSLGQGLEFLIYFQGNSAPDKSGLPSDRFSAERTGGSVSTLTIQRTQQEDSAVYLCASSVRDRNTEAFFGQGTRLTVV.

The V call is TRBV5-6, the J call TRBJ1-3; no clear D. The CDR3 is made up of 12 amino acids. Trimming removed 3 bases from V and 4 bases from J, with 5 bases in between. Germline-derived CDR1 and CDR2 are SGHDT and YYEEEE. CDR3 nucleotide sequence: TGTGCCAGCAGCTCCCAGGGAAACACCATATATTTT. It codes for CASSSQGNTIYF. Using reference TRBV5-6 and TRBJ1-3 for the parts outside the CDR3, the full variable domain is DAGVTQSPTHLIKTRGQQVTLRCSPKSGHDTVSWYQQALGQGPQFIFQYYEEEERQRGNFPDRFSGHQFPNYSSELNVNALLLGDSALYLCASSSQGNTIYFGEGSWLTVV.

On this clone itself: A read error may produce the germline difference seen at one junction end. The identical CDR3 is also encoded by other nucleotide sequences in the sample. This chain joins TRBV2 and TRBJ1-6, with D unresolved. This CDR3 contains 14 residues. CDR1 and CDR2 from the germline V gene are SNHLY and FYNNEI. CDR3 sequence reads: CASVYGEGNSPLHF. The CDR3 DNA is TGTGCCAGCGTCTACGGCGAGGGTAATTCCCCCCTCCACTTT.

V gene TRBV6-5 combines with J gene TRBJ2-7; 8 bases are shared with TRBD1. The CDR3 spans 15 residues. The germline CDR1 and CDR2 sequences are MNHEY and SVGAGI. The trim removed 6 bases at V and 0 bases at J, leaving 7 bases unmatched. The chain's CDR3 is CASRSMGTGSYEQYF. DNA for the CDR3: TGTGCCAGCAGATCTATGGGGACAGGCTCCTACGAGCAGTACTTC.

The chain links TRBV25-1 to TRBJ1-5; the D is unclear. CDR3 length: 14 amino acids. The V and J ends lost 4 bases and 6 bases respectively, with 13 bases between them. Germline V gene lookup returns CDR1 MGHDK and CDR2 SYGVNS. The CDR3: CASSGGSRGQPQHF. For the CDR3, the DNA is TGTGCCAGCAGTGGGGGTAGTCGGGGTCAGCCCCAGCATTTT.

J is TRBJ2-2 and V is TRBV19; TRBD1 matches at 11 bases. The CDR3 loop spans 15 amino acids. The V gene end was trimmed by 6 bases and the J gene end by 6 bases; junction bases not matched to a gene: 6. Germline CDR1 is LNHDA and CDR2 is SQIVND (reference sequence). The CDR3: CASRPGQGVPGELFF. CDR3 bases: TGTGCCAGTAGGCCGGGACAGGGGGTTCCCGGGGAGCTGTTTTTT.

CDR3 residues: CASSTEGHVNTEAFF. The CDR3 coding sequence is TGTGCCAGCAGCACCGAAGGACACGTGAACACTGAAGCTTTCTTT. The J gene is TRBJ1-1, the V gene TRBV6-6, with D possibly matching TRBD1 (5 bases). From germline, CDR1 is MNHNY and CDR2 SVGAGI (reference sequence). The CDR3 contains 15 residues. Trimming left V 6 bases short and J 0 bases short, with 14 bases between.

The chain combines TRBV13 with TRBJ1-6; possibly TRBD1 for D (5 bases). The V end lost 5 bases, the J end lost 13 bases, and 18 bases lay between the germline ends. Germline CDR1 is PRHDT and CDR2 is FYEKMQ (reference sequence). This CDR3 has 14 amino acids. The CDR3 DNA reads TGTGCCAGCAGCGTTACATGGGGGGGGACGCCCCTCCACTTT. Translation gives CASSVTWGGTPLHF.